This entry is about one T cell receptor beta chain. From germline, CDR1 is WNHNN and CDR2 SYGVQD (reference sequence). J was trimmed by 9 bases and V by 8 bases; bases with no gene match: 7. The CDR3 has 14 residues. This record belongs to a study of shared clonotypes between healthy human individuals. Clones were sequenced by immunoSEQ multiplex PCR, and TCRdb holds only the in-frame ones, with some missing. The sample records over a million clones, just under 99% being singletons. The V and J genes are TRBV10-1 and TRBJ2-1; 13 bases are shared with TRBD2. The specimen was naive CD4+ T cells sorted from blood. Subset defined: CD45RA+ positively selected. The receptor was isolated from a man aged 25-45 years in good health. The chain's CDR3 is CASQGLAGMGEQFF. In DNA, the CDR3 is TGCGCCAGCCAGGGACTAGCGGGAATGGGTGAGCAGTTCTTC.